Here is one T cell receptor beta chain with its context. Its antigen is as yet unknown. Other DNA sequences within the sample encode an identical CDR3. The authors' processing: ImmunoSEQ output held junction-only sequences without quality scores, so filtering differed. TCRdb's copy holds only in-frame clones and misses some; the assay was immunoSEQ multiplex PCR. The V and J calls and clone size come from that table; D and trimming were worked out from the DNA. Of roughly 2,300,000 clones listed, under 95% are singletons. The CDR3 consists of 16 residues. Germline V CDR1 and CDR2: SGHTA, FQGNSA. J gave up 7 bases and V 1 base, and 2 bases lay outside the gene matches. This entry comes from a study of shared clonotypes between healthy human individuals. Study at large: Researchers assigned three CD4 naive, three CD4 memory, two CD8 naive and one CD8 memory plate to each donor. Points from the study as a whole: Larger richness was generally estimated for naive than memory subsets.

What was sequenced was naive CD4+ T cells from PBMCs. As to subset: CD45RA+ positively selected. The TCR originated in a man younger than 35 in good health. Some clones in this sample may be carry-over from other donors' samples. The rearrangement uses TRBV7-2 and TRBJ2-1, with 15 bases that match TRBD2. CDR3 in DNA: TGTGCCAGCAGCTTAGTTGGACTAGCGGGAGGGAATGAGCAGTTCTTC. Translation: CASSLVGLAGGNEQFF.